These T cell receptor beta chains were read from a single sample in a study of blood T cell repertoires in COVID-19. Method: immunoSEQ multiplex PCR; TCRdb's copy keeps in-frame clones and lacks some. The repertoire consists of about 83,000 clones, with about 83% occurring once and the leading ten covering less than 6.5%. Material for sequencing was peripheral blood. These receptor sequences come from a man aged 55 to 70 with acute or convalescent COVID-19. The CDR3 runs from the conserved cysteine through the conserved F or W. Fields, in order: CDR3 DNA, CDR3 protein, D gene, J gene, clone size, V gene. The D gene is left open where the match is weak. Some rows mark clone size as missing; the rest say once, few, many or name a class of expanded clone.

TGTGCCAGCAGCCCGCTAACAGGGTTAAGAAAAGAGACCCAGTACTTC	CASSPLTGLRKETQYF	-	TRBJ2-5	-	TRBV7-9
TGTGCCAGCTCACCACCTAGCGGGGACTATGGCTACACCTTC	CASSPPSGDYGYTF	-	TRBJ1-2	-	TRBV18
TGTGCCAGCAGTGACGCGCTAGCGGGGGGGCCCGACAATGAGCAGTTCTTC	CASSDALAGGPDNEQFF	TRBD2	TRBJ2-1	-	TRBV6-2/TRBV6-3
TGTGCCACCGGACAGGACCTTACCTACGAGCAGTACTTC	CATGQDLTYEQYF	TRBD1	TRBJ2-7	once	TRBV15
TGTGCCATCAGCGATCGACAGGGCGCCCTTAGCAATCAGCCCCAGCATTTT	CAISDRQGALSNQPQHF	TRBD1	TRBJ1-5	-	TRBV10-3
TGTGCCAGCAGTGAAATGGCCAGACTGAACTATGGCTACACCTTC	CASSEMARLNYGYTF	-	TRBJ1-2	many	TRBV2
TGTGCCAGCTCACCCTCGATTCGGGGGTTAAGAGAGGGCACAGATACGCAGTATTTT	CASSPSIRGLREGTDTQYF	-	TRBJ2-3	-	TRBV18
TGCGCCAGCAGCCAAGAGGGGGAGGCGCGGGGATTCTTTCAAGAGACCCAGTACTTC	CASSQEGEARGFFQETQYF	-	TRBJ2-5	-	TRBV4-3
TGTGCCAGCAGCTACCAGCCCCAGGGGGCTGGCACTGAAGCTTTCTTT	CASSYQPQGAGTEAFF	TRBD1	TRBJ1-1	-	TRBV11-2
TGTGCCAGCAGCTTGGACTCAGCGGAGACCCAGTACTTC	CASSLDSAETQYF	-	TRBJ2-5	once	TRBV5-4
TGCGCCAGCAGACTACAGGACAGGACGAACACTGAAGCTTTCTTT	CASRLQDRTNTEAFF	TRBD1	TRBJ1-1	-	TRBV10-2
TGTGCCACCAGCGTTTTAATGAACACTGAAGCTTTCTTT	CATSVLMNTEAFF	-	TRBJ1-1	-	TRBV15
TGTGCCAGCAGTCCAAGGACAGGGGGAGTCTCCTACAATGAGCAGTTCTTC	CASSPRTGGVSYNEQFF	TRBD1	TRBJ2-1	-	TRBV4-2
TGTGCCACCAGCAGACTTGCAGGGTTGTCTAATGAAAAACTGTTTTTT	CATSRLAGLSNEKLFF	-	TRBJ1-4	once	TRBV15
TGCAGCTTACGACAGGGGCGGAATCAGCCCCAGCATTTT	CSLRQGRNQPQHF	TRBD1	TRBJ1-5	-	TRBV29-1
TGTGCCAGCAGCTCAGGACAAATTAATTCACCCCTCCACTTT	CASSSGQINSPLHF	-	TRBJ1-6	-	TRBV11-2
TGCGCCAGCAGCCTGACGTCGGGACAGGGGAACAATGAGCAGTTCTTC	CASSLTSGQGNNEQFF	TRBD1	TRBJ2-1	-	TRBV4-1
TGTGCCAGCAGTCAAAACATCAAGTGGACTGAAGCTTTCTTT	CASSQNIKWTEAFF	-	TRBJ1-1	-	TRBV28
TGTGCCTGGAGTGTTGAGACTTCAAACATTCAGTACTTC	CAWSVETSNIQYF	-	TRBJ2-4	-	TRBV30
TGTGCCAGCAGTTATAGCCGGGAGACCCAGTACTTC	CASSYSRETQYF	-	TRBJ2-5	-	TRBV6-5
TGTGCCAGCAGCCTGGGGGGTGCGGGGAACACTGAAGCTTTCTTT	CASSLGGAGNTEAFF	-	TRBJ1-1	-	TRBV5-4
TGTGCCAGCTCACCACGGGGGGACACCGGGGAGCTGTTTTTT	CASSPRGDTGELFF	-	TRBJ2-2	-	TRBV18
TGTGCCAGCAGCCAATTGTCAGGGTACTATGGCTACACCTTC	CASSQLSGYYGYTF	-	TRBJ1-2	-	TRBV3-1/TRBV3-2
TGTGCCAGCAGCCAAGCCCCCTATAGCAATCAGCCCCAGCATTTT	CASSQAPYSNQPQHF	-	TRBJ1-5	-	TRBV7-2
TGTGCCAGCAGCCAAGCAGGAGAGGGATTTACTGGAAACACCATATATTTT	CASSQAGEGFTGNTIYF	-	TRBJ1-3	-	TRBV4-2
TGTGCCAGCCGCCAGGAGGGGGCTAGGACTGAAGCTTTCTTT	CASRQEGARTEAFF	TRBD1	TRBJ1-1	-	TRBV6-5
TGTGCCAGTTGGAGGCCCGGCGACACCATATATTTT	CASWRPGDTIYF	-	TRBJ1-3	-	TRBV19
TGTGCCAGCAGCGTGATCGGGGGGGCCCCAGAGACCCAGTACTTC	CASSVIGGAPETQYF	TRBD2	TRBJ2-5	few	TRBV9
TGTGCCAGTACCCGCACCCCTTCGACAGGGTATGACGGCTACACCTTC	CASTRTPSTGYDGYTF	TRBD1	TRBJ1-2	-	TRBV19
TGTGCCAGCACCAAAGGACAGAACACTGAAGCTTTCTTT	CASTKGQNTEAFF	-	TRBJ1-1	-	TRBV11-1
TGTGCCAGCAGCTTAGGGATTGAGTACGAGCAGTACTTC	CASSLGIEYEQYF	-	TRBJ2-7	-	TRBV13
TGCGCCAGCAGCCCCCGGACAGGGCTCGTGGAGACCCAGTACTTC	CASSPRTGLVETQYF	TRBD1	TRBJ2-5	-	TRBV4-3